This TCR beta chain derives from a study of shared clonotypes between healthy human individuals (dated by TCRdb to 2019 to 2021). Regarding the study in general: A couple of women and three men aged 18 to 49 years were included in the cohort. Between about 0.85 and 10 billion PBMCs per donor were obtained by leukapheresis. To estimate repertoire size and how much clonotype sharing occurs between individuals, the study deeply sequenced the blood TCR repertoires of five or six healthy adults. Different laboratories and diverse techniques were used to prepare libraries and sequence TCR repertoires, to increase sequencing depth and limit assay-specific biases.

Turning to this clone: The antigen this receptor binds is unknown. A much bigger clone sits one base away, suggesting this may be a read error. The sample contains more than one DNA sequence encoding this CDR3.

The CDR3 sequence holds 12 residues, the cysteine and phenylalanine included. The only DNA kept is the CDR3, 36 bases in frame from the first base. Based on the germline V gene, the CDR1 and CDR2 sequences are SGHNT and YENEEA. Trimming at the junction amounts to 4 bases on V and 4 bases on J, and the germline ends lie 8 bases apart. TCR CDR3 regions were amplified from genomic DNA by multiplex PCR using the deep immunoSEQ assay. Genomic DNA extracted from each cell subset was distributed evenly over all wells of several immunoSEQ 96-well plates, and each plate served as one replicate. Each replicate PCR for unsorted PBMC received about 0.3 ug genomic DNA, equal to about 30,000 T cell genomes. Ten immunoSEQ deep assay plates were used to sequence the unsorted PBMC genomic DNA. Purified libraries were measured with a Qubit 3.0 fluorometer, size-checked on a Bioanalyzer 2100, and measured again with the KAPA Library Quantification kit. Every immunoSEQ 96-well plate was sequenced on a separate single-read 150-cycle Illumina NextSeq 550 flow cell. Concerning the study's data processing: Because the immunoSEQ output included only junctional sequences and no quality scores, the filtering could not be the same as the filtering used for full-length reads. To assign V/J genes and CDR3, sequences were annotated using PyIR, a Python wrapper for IgBLAST v1.9, with IMGT germline references. Reads were removed for weak V/J assignments (E-value above 1e-6), missing CDR3, stop codons, out-of-frame junctions, or ambiguous translated residues. V3J clonotypes were defined as sequences sharing the same inferred V gene, J gene, and CDR3 amino acid sequence. The percentage overlap between two repertoires was calculated by dividing the number of shared unique clonotypes by the size of the smaller repertoire. RTK rarefaction, the Chao1 estimator, and Recon v2.1 estimates of unobserved clonotypes were used to assess repertoire richness. TCRdb mirrors the immuneACCESS table, restricted to in-frame sequences. Some clones are absent from its copies; in checked studies, under half trace to an unresolved V gene, and the reason for the others is unknown. V, J and clone size derive from that table, while D and trimming were established from the DNA sequence. The sample table records 450,000 to 500,000 clones; about 85% of these occur just once. About an eighth of the sample lies in the top ten.

Donors were healthy HIV-negative adults with no recently reported acute infections or vaccinations. Every donor was a Caucasian adult living in Nashville, Tennessee, USA. For unsorted samples, 75 million to 90 million PBMCs were counted and genomic DNA was extracted with the QIAamp DNA Blood Mini kit. Blood was obtained by leukapheresis, after which PBMCs were separated by Ficoll-Histopaque density gradient centrifugation and cryopreserved in liquid nitrogen vapor phase. Summary of the overall study and its limitations: Pairwise subsampling indicated that sequencing depth was expected to affect the degree of clonotype sharing among donors. Sampling was limited to blood, and TCR repertoires in tissue likely differ from TCR repertoires in blood. Because the study included only a small number of donors, the genetic and exposure-history diversity represented was limited.

The rearrangement combines TRBV11-3 with TRBJ2-7; the D gene cannot be resolved beyond TRBD1 or TRBD2, each matching 5 bases. The sequencing sample was made of PBMCs. The clonotype originates from a woman aged 40 to 50 in good health. Some clones in this sample may be carry-over from other donors' samples. The CDR3 in this case is CASSSGTYEQYF. The sequenced DNA: TGTGCCAGCAGCTCCGGGACGTACGAGCAGTACTTC.